A selection of T cell receptor beta chains follows, all from one sample in a study of cytomegalovirus exposure and HLA in healthy donors. TCRdb's table, derived via immunoSEQ multiplex PCR, lists solely in-frame clones and lacks some. The table records approximately 52,000 clones, approximately 80% of them present only once. The sequencing input was PBMCs. These receptors were obtained from a female donor in good health and CMV-seronegative. CDR3s include the opening cysteine and the closing phenylalanine or tryptophan. A D gene is named only where the DNA matches it firmly. Only some rows state a clone size, as once, few, many or a class for expanded clones.

J gene,clone size,D gene,V gene,CDR3 protein,CDR3 DNA
TRBJ2-1,-,TRBD2,TRBV5-1,CASSLTSGGGSYNEQFF,TGCGCCAGCAGCTTGACTAGCGGGGGGGGCTCCTACAATGAGCAGTTCTTC
TRBJ1-1,-,-,TRBV7-8,CASSLGGRVTTEAFF,TGTGCCAGCAGCTTGGGGGGACGGGTTACAACTGAAGCTTTCTTT
TRBJ2-5,-,TRBD1,TRBV6-6,CASSAGQGIRETQYF,TGTGCCAGCAGTGCGGGACAGGGAATTCGAGAGACCCAGTACTTC
TRBJ1-1,-,TRBD1,TRBV28,CASSLYKGAGGTEAFF,TGTGCCAGCAGTTTATATAAGGGGGCCGGAGGCACTGAAGCTTTCTTT
TRBJ1-1,once,-,TRBV28,CASSSGLYNGPRHTEAFF,TGTGCCAGCAGTTCTGGTCTATATAATGGGCCTCGGCACACTGAAGCTTTCTTT
TRBJ2-1,-,TRBD1,TRBV15,CATSRGGTGPYNEQFF,TGTGCCACCAGCAGAGGGGGGACAGGGCCATACAATGAGCAGTTCTTC
TRBJ1-3,-,-,TRBV5-1,CASSLAGDSGNTIYF,TGCGCCAGCAGCTTGGCCGGAGACTCTGGAAACACCATATATTTT
TRBJ2-7,-,TRBD2,TRBV28,CASSRTSGGWGSSYEQYF,TGTGCCAGCAGTCGGACTAGCGGGGGATGGGGCTCCTCCTACGAGCAGTACTTC
TRBJ1-5,-,-,TRBV9,CASSVGWQEGQPQHF,TGTGCCAGCAGCGTAGGGTGGCAGGAAGGTCAGCCCCAGCATTTT
TRBJ1-2,-,TRBD1,TRBV5-1,CASSLRRQGADGYTF,TGCGCCAGCAGCTTGAGGCGACAGGGGGCGGATGGCTACACCTTC
TRBJ2-1,few,-,TRBV7-3,CASSLGVVRNNEQFF,TGTGCCAGCAGCTTAGGAGTAGTTCGGAACAATGAGCAGTTCTTC
TRBJ1-6,-,TRBD1,TRBV6-4,CASSTGDNSPLHF,TGTGCCAGCAGTACAGGGGATAATTCACCCCTCCACTTT
TRBJ2-2,-,TRBD1,TRBV28,CASSLGGQGGGELFF,TGTGCCAGCAGTTTAGGGGGACAGGGTGGCGGGGAGCTGTTTTTT
TRBJ2-3,-,TRBD1,TRBV19,CASSSQGVISADTQYF,TGTGCCAGTAGTTCGCAGGGGGTTATCTCGGCAGATACGCAGTATTTT
TRBJ2-7,-,TRBD2,TRBV10-1,CASRERGGPYEQYF,TGCGCCAGCAGGGAGCGGGGGGGCCCGTACGAGCAGTACTTC
TRBJ2-7,few,-,TRBV14,CASSERQVSYEQYF,TGTGCCAGCAGCGAACGACAGGTCTCCTACGAGCAGTACTTC
TRBJ2-7,-,-,TRBV9,CASSGSRGDEQYF,TGTGCCAGCAGCGGATCCAGGGGGGACGAGCAGTACTTC
TRBJ2-7,-,TRBD2,TRBV15,CATSRDPSGYYEQYF,TGTGCCACCAGCAGAGATCCTAGCGGGTACTACGAGCAGTACTTC
TRBJ2-1,-,TRBD2,TRBV19,CATRLAGDNEQFF,TGTGCCACAAGACTAGCGGGGGACAATGAGCAGTTCTTC
TRBJ1-6,-,TRBD1,TRBV19,CASTQGASYNSPLHF,TGTGCCAGTACCCAGGGGGCCTCCTATAATTCACCCCTCCACTTT
TRBJ1-1,-,TRBD1,TRBV6-6,CASSSGTGGTAFF,TGTGCCAGCAGTTCCGGGACAGGGGGCACAGCTTTCTTT
TRBJ1-4,-,TRBD1,TRBV2,CASIPGQNNEKLFF,TGTGCCAGCATTCCGGGACAGAATAATGAAAAACTGTTTTTT
TRBJ2-1,-,-,TRBV19,CASSGSTYNEQFF,TGTGCCAGTAGCGGGAGCACCTACAATGAGCAGTTCTTC
TRBJ2-7,-,-,TRBV6-1,CASSDLTGEQYF,TGTGCCAGCAGTGATCTTACGGGCGAGCAGTACTTC
TRBJ1-1,few,-,TRBV11-2,CASSLGPGNTEAFF,TGTGCCAGCAGCTTAGGCCCGGGAAACACTGAAGCTTTCTTT
TRBJ2-7,-,TRBD1,TRBV6-5,CASGRGQGVHEQYF,TGTGCCAGCGGAAGGGGACAGGGGGTTCACGAGCAGTACTTC
TRBJ2-1,-,TRBD2,TRBV10-3,CAISAGTSGSSDEQFF,TGTGCCATCAGCGCCGGGACTAGCGGGAGTTCCGATGAGCAGTTCTTC
TRBJ2-7,-,-,TRBV7-9,CASSFEPRRGSSYEQYF,TGTGCCAGCAGCTTCGAGCCCCGGCGGGGAAGCTCCTACGAGCAGTACTTC
TRBJ2-2,-,-,TRBV5-1,CASSLGQSNTGELFF,TGCGCCAGCAGCTTGGGGCAGTCGAACACCGGGGAGCTGTTTTTT
TRBJ2-1,-,TRBD2,TRBV7-3,CASSLYPGTSGYNEQFF,TGTGCCAGCAGCCTATACCCCGGGACTAGCGGCTACAATGAGCAGTTCTTC
TRBJ2-2,-,TRBD2,TRBV7-2,CASRYLGLAGAGELFF,TGTGCCAGCAGATACCTGGGACTAGCGGGAGCAGGGGAGCTGTTTTTT
TRBJ2-2,-,-,TRBV25-1,CASSNRENTGELFF,TGTGCCAGCAGCAACAGGGAGAACACCGGGGAGCTGTTTTTT
TRBJ2-1,-,TRBD2,TRBV30,CAWSRTSGNEQFF,TGTGCCTGGTCCCGGACTAGCGGAAATGAGCAGTTCTTC
TRBJ2-7,-,-,TRBV7-8,CASSLGGGAADSYEQYF,TGTGCCAGCAGCTTAGGGGGGGGCGCAGCCGATTCCTACGAGCAGTACTTC
TRBJ2-1,few,-,TRBV2,CASSGSYSGGAPYNEQFF,TGTGCCAGCAGTGGTAGTTATAGCGGTGGGGCGCCCTACAATGAGCAGTTCTTC
TRBJ2-5,-,-,TRBV9,CASSVEAVGPRETQYF,TGTGCCAGCAGCGTAGAGGCTGTGGGCCCTCGAGAGACCCAGTACTTC
TRBJ1-5,once,-,TRBV6-5,CASRQEGNQPQHF,TGTGCCAGCAGGCAGGAGGGCAATCAGCCCCAGCATTTT
TRBJ2-1,-,-,TRBV28,CASRVQGLGSYNEQFF,TGTGCCAGCAGGGTCCAGGGTTTAGGGTCCTACAATGAGCAGTTCTTC
TRBJ1-2,-,-,TRBV30,CAWSSEASYGYTF,TGTGCCTGGAGCTCGGAAGCGAGCTATGGCTACACCTTC
TRBJ2-7,-,TRBD2,TRBV5-5,CASSSLTSGTREQYF,TGTGCCAGCAGCTCGTTGACTAGCGGGACACGGGAGCAGTACTTC
TRBJ1-2,-,-,TRBV6-1,CASSPWAGSGLGYTF,TGTGCCAGCAGTCCCTGGGCGGGTTCTGGTTTAGGCTACACCTTC
TRBJ2-5,-,TRBD1,TRBV7-7,CASSPTGAPETQYF,TGTGCTAGCAGCCCGACAGGGGCCCCAGAGACCCAGTACTTC
TRBJ2-7,-,-,TRBV6-5,CASWRFDHEQYF,TGTGCCAGCTGGAGGTTTGACCACGAGCAGTACTTC
TRBJ2-2,-,TRBD1,TRBV7-6,CASSPRVGQGNTGELFF,TGTGCCAGCAGCCCGCGAGTAGGACAGGGAAACACCGGGGAGCTGTTTTTT
TRBJ2-7,-,-,TRBV15,CATSRGPTGIGNEQYF,TGTGCCACCAGCAGAGGTCCAACAGGGATAGGGAACGAGCAGTACTTC
TRBJ2-5,-,TRBD2,TRBV7-7,CASSPGLAGGETQYF,TGTGCCAGCAGCCCGGGACTAGCGGGTGGGGAGACCCAGTACTTC
TRBJ2-5,-,-,TRBV2,CASSETETTQYF,TGTGCCAGCAGTGAAACAGAGACGACCCAGTACTTC
TRBJ1-2,-,-,TRBV5-5,CASTYTLTQGTGYTF,TGTGCCAGCACCTATACGCTAACCCAGGGTACTGGCTACACCTTC
TRBJ1-3,-,-,TRBV18,CASSPPGASSGNTIYF,TGTGCCAGCTCACCACCTGGGGCTTCTTCTGGAAACACCATATATTTT
TRBJ1-3,-,-,TRBV30,CAWSARLSGNTIYF,TGTGCCTGGAGCGCCCGACTCTCTGGAAACACCATATATTTT